This T cell receptor (beta chain) emerged from a study of regulatory T cells in long-lasting Graves disease. Noted time point: newly diagnosed GD, antithyroid drugs for less than 3 months. PBMC-extracted RNA yielded the TCR library. Roughly 9 milliliters of peripheral blood went into EDTA tubes. Building the TCR beta libraries relied on iRepertoire HTBI primers, and CDR3 regions underwent Arm-PCR. TCRdb used MiXCR to reprocess the multiplex PCR reads, holding one entry per CDR3 protein. The sample yields a few hundred thousand distinct CDR3 sequences, 15% seen once. This clonotype was recorded at least ten times. These data were also filed under a second study, of T cells in Graves' hyperthyroidism and ophthalmopathy. From that second work: HTBI primers drove first-round RT-PCR of the TCR CDR3.

This receptor was identified in a woman between 35 and 50 years old with Graves disease. Sequencing used peripheral blood mononuclear cells (PBMCs), obtained at new diagnosis, from a patient treated with antithyroid drugs.

The CDR3 spells CASSLDRGGDYGYTF. CDR3 nucleotide sequence: TGTGCCAGCAGCTTAGATCGAGGGGGCGACTATGGCTACACCTTC. V gene TRBV7-8 combines with J gene TRBJ1-2; TRBD1 aligns across 7 bases. This CDR3 comprises 15 residues. Germline V gives CDR1 SGHVS, CDR2 FQNEAQ. With 1 base clipped from V and 3 bases from J, the junction kept 5 bases outside the gene matches.